Sequencing of this T cell receptor beta chain was carried out in a study of cytomegalovirus exposure and HLA in healthy donors. 13 Jbeta primers and 60 Vbeta primers were used for the PCR. The table came from immunoSEQ multiplex PCR; TCRdb's copy has only in-frame clones and leaves some out. Its table records some 110,000 clones. Sequences were obtained from PBMCs. The TCR originated in a man in his forties or fifties in good health and CMV-seropositive.

CDR3 protein: CSVEDRQYNQPQHF. Written as DNA, the CDR3 is TGCAGCGTTGAAGATAGACAATACAATCAGCCCCAGCATTTT. The chain combines TRBV29-1 with TRBJ1-5; no firm D call. Trimming took 0 bases from V and 3 from J, leaving 9 bases between them. CDR1 SQVTM and CDR2 ANQGSEA come from the germline V gene. This CDR3 region has 14 residues.